A selection of T cell receptor beta chains follows, all from one sample in a study of blood T cells in healthy people across ages. TCRdb used MiXCR to reprocess the 5' RACE reads, holding one entry per CDR3 protein. The table lists about 2 million distinct CDR3 sequences, about 50% of them singletons. Sequences were obtained from blood. All receptors derive from a woman in her 40s in good health. Each CDR3 is given with its conserved first and last residue. D genes are given only for firm matches. The size entry is marked missing in some rows and otherwise reads once, few, many or a size class.

.,TRBJ2-7,few,TRBV18,13,CASSPPLGYEQYF,TGTGCCAGCAGTCCTCCGCTTGGATACGAGCAGTACTTC
.,TRBJ2-7,.,TRBV20-1,13,CSSYQDSSYEQYF,TGCAGTTCGTACCAGGACAGCTCCTACGAGCAGTACTTC
.,TRBJ2-7,.,TRBV5-6,14,CASSLAPGVYEQYF,TGTGCCAGCAGCTTGGCACCTGGGGTCTACGAGCAGTACTTC
.,TRBJ2-3,.,TRBV7-2,16,CASSFPGTGESDTQYF,TGTGCCAGCAGCTTTCCCGGGACGGGGGAATCAGATACGCAGTATTTT
.,TRBJ2-3,few,TRBV7-2,15,CASGETGISADTQYF,TGTGCCTCCGGCGAGACGGGGATAAGTGCAGATACGCAGTATTTT
.,TRBJ2-1,few,TRBV7-2,11,CASSLSVEQFF,TGTGCCAGCAGCTTGTCTGTTGAGCAGTTCTTC
TRBD2,TRBJ2-1,.,TRBV9,15,CASSVAAGPYNEQFF,TGTGCCAGCAGCGTGGCAGCGGGGCCCTACAATGAGCAGTTCTTC
.,TRBJ1-2,.,TRBV19,15,CASMVQGPSSYGYTF,TGTGCCAGTATGGTACAGGGCCCTTCCTCCTATGGCTACACCTTC
.,TRBJ2-7,.,TRBV13,14,CASSQRQLSYEQYF,TGTGCCAGCAGCCAAAGACAGCTATCCTACGAGCAGTACTTC
.,TRBJ2-7,.,TRBV20-1,13,CSAGKTVSYEQYF,TGCAGTGCTGGGAAGACAGTCTCCTACGAGCAGTACTTC
.,TRBJ2-1,.,TRBV6-2/TRBV6-3,12,CASSYSQGRLFF,TGTGCCAGCAGTTATTCACAGGGTAGGCTGTTCTTC
TRBD1,TRBJ1-2,.,TRBV29-1,13,CSVGSRGPDGYTF,TGCAGCGTTGGAAGTAGGGGGCCTGACGGCTACACCTTC
.,TRBJ1-2,.,TRBV6-5,14,CASTREAGENGYTF,TGTGCCAGCACCAGAGAGGCGGGGGAGAATGGCTACACCTTC
TRBD1,TRBJ1-2,.,TRBV7-9,16,CASSPPTGVLVYGYTF,TGTGCCAGCAGCCCTCCGACAGGGGTCCTCGTCTATGGCTACACCTTC
TRBD2,TRBJ2-5,few,TRBV6-2/TRBV6-3,18,CASSYGSGLTGGRETQYF,TGTGCCAGCAGTTACGGGTCGGGCCTCACGGGGGGTCGAGAGACCCAGTACTTC
.,TRBJ2-7,.,TRBV5-4,14,CASSLGVEGNEQYF,TGTGCCAGCAGTCTGGGGGTGGAGGGAAATGAGCAGTACTTC
.,TRBJ1-2,.,TRBV5-4,15,CASSSNTDSIYGYTF,TGTGCCAGCAGCTCGAACACCGATTCTATCTATGGCTACACCTTC
.,TRBJ2-5,few,TRBV14,16,CASSQGRDRRQETQYF,TGTGCCAGCAGCCAAGGGCGCGACAGGAGACAAGAGACCCAGTACTTC
TRBD1,TRBJ1-3,.,TRBV7-2,15,CASSLRTGAGNTIYF,TGTGCCAGCAGCCTACGGACAGGCGCTGGAAACACCATATATTTT
.,TRBJ1-6,few,TRBV4-1,17,CASSQVSGTVGNSPLHF,TGCGCCAGCAGCCAAGTTTCGGGTACAGTTGGGAATTCACCCCTCCACTTT
TRBD1,TRBJ1-6,.,TRBV12-3/TRBV12-4,15,CASTTGGSRDSPLHF,TGTGCCAGCACCACAGGGGGCTCGAGGGATTCACCCCTCCACTTT
.,TRBJ1-5,few,TRBV27,15,CASSPLGEGDQPQHF,TGTGCCAGCAGTCCCCTGGGGGAAGGGGATCAGCCCCAGCATTTT
.,TRBJ2-5,few,TRBV20-1,13,CSATGQIQETQYF,TGCAGTGCTACCGGACAGATACAAGAGACCCAGTACTTC
.,TRBJ2-7,.,TRBV20-1,14,CSARATRVGLEQYF,TGCAGTGCTAGAGCGACAAGGGTAGGACTCGAGCAGTACTTC
.,TRBJ1-2,few,TRBV24-1,12,CATSEADYGYTF,TGTGCCACCAGTGAGGCAGACTATGGCTACACCTTC
TRBD2,TRBJ2-5,few,TRBV10-2,14,CASTSGGTGETQYF,TGCGCCAGCACAAGCGGGGGCACAGGAGAGACCCAGTACTTC
.,TRBJ2-5,.,TRBV7-8,15,CASSTAGARGETQYF,TGTGCCAGCAGCACAGCAGGGGCGAGGGGAGAGACCCAGTACTTC
.,TRBJ2-1,few,TRBV20-1,15,CSAQEARRVYNEQFF,TGCAGTGCACAGGAGGCTAGACGGGTCTACAATGAGCAGTTCTTC
TRBD1,TRBJ2-7,.,TRBV5-1,15,CASSFTGGRVDEQYF,TGCGCCAGCAGCTTTACAGGGGGCCGGGTCGACGAGCAGTACTTC
TRBD2,TRBJ2-1,.,TRBV2,15,CAGTLTSGFYNEQFF,TGTGCCGGCACCCTGACTAGCGGGTTCTACAATGAGCAGTTCTTC
TRBD1,TRBJ2-7,.,TRBV6-6,15,CASSEPGQGVHEQYF,TGTGCCAGCAGTGAGCCGGGACAGGGAGTCCACGAGCAGTACTTC
.,TRBJ2-1,.,TRBV20-1,16,CSARDGAGGSYNEQFF,TGCAGTGCTAGAGATGGGGCGGGTGGCTCCTACAATGAGCAGTTCTTC
TRBD1,TRBJ1-5,.,TRBV7-9,17,CASSLGQGAVSNQPQHF,TGTGCCAGCAGCTTAGGACAGGGGGCGGTGAGCAATCAGCCCCAGCATTTT
.,TRBJ2-3,.,TRBV5-6,15,CASSLTGQSTDTQYF,TGTGCCAGCAGCTTGACAGGACAGAGCACAGATACGCAGTATTTT
.,TRBJ2-2,.,TRBV6-2/TRBV6-3,15,CASTSSPGVSGELFF,TGTGCCAGCACCTCCTCCCCTGGGGTCTCCGGGGAGCTGTTTTTT
.,TRBJ1-6,few,TRBV27,12,CASRVGVSPLHF,TGTGCCAGCAGGGTTGGGGTTTCACCCCTCCACTTT
.,TRBJ2-5,few,TRBV7-7,15,CASSLGSQTVETQYF,TGTGCTAGCAGCTTAGGCTCCCAGACGGTAGAGACCCAGTACTTC
TRBD2,TRBJ2-5,.,TRBV4-2,17,CASSQDNTSGAKETQYF,TGTGCCAGCAGCCAAGATAACACTAGCGGGGCGAAAGAGACCCAGTACTTC
TRBD1,TRBJ1-1,once,TRBV5-1,17,CASSLDLSGQTNTEAFF,TGCGCCAGCAGCTTGGATCTGTCGGGACAGACGAACACTGAAGCTTTCTTT
.,TRBJ2-5,.,TRBV6-5,17,CASSYGRRGGDYNELYF,TGTGCCAGCAGTTACGGTAGGAGAGGCGGGGATTACAATGAGCTGTACTTC
.,TRBJ2-7,.,TRBV6-5,14,CASSRLGGAYEQYF,TGTGCCAGCAGTCGACTAGGAGGGGCCTACGAGCAGTACTTC
TRBD2,TRBJ2-5,.,TRBV28,14,CASSLPSGEVTQYF,TGTGCCAGCAGTTTGCCTAGCGGGGAGGTGACCCAGTACTTC
.,TRBJ1-1,.,TRBV20-1,13,CSAIGQRNTEAFF,TGCAGTGCTATAGGGCAGAGGAACACTGAAGCTTTCTTT
TRBD2,TRBJ2-4,few,TRBV11-2,13,CASSLTSGGLQYF,TGTGCCAGCAGCTTAACTAGCGGGGGGCTCCAGTACTTC
.,TRBJ2-5,.,TRBV27,10,CASGMETQYF,TGTGCCAGCGGAATGGAGACCCAGTACTTC